The 14 T cell receptor beta chains below were found in one sample sequenced in a study of cytomegalovirus exposure and HLA in healthy donors. The PCR employed 60 Vbeta primers together with 13 Jbeta primers. TCRdb's copy holds only in-frame clones and misses some; the assay was immunoSEQ multiplex PCR. This table holds 180,000 or so clones, roughly 85% found once. The specimen sequenced was PBMCs. These receptors originate from a man between 18 and 29 years old in good health and CMV-seropositive.

The CDR3 is CASSLAGGVDTQYF. For the CDR3, the DNA is TGTGCCAGCAGCTTAGCCGGGGGGGTAGATACGCAGTATTTT. The rearrangement links TRBV11-2 to TRBJ2-3; TRBD2 matches 8 bases. There are 14 residues in the CDR3. CDR1 and CDR2 (germline): SGHAT, FQNNGV. Trimming at V came to 1 base and at J to 5 bases, leaving 2 bases not matched to a gene.

A few counts support this clone. The CDR3 spells CASSQEGGNPYEQYF. CDR3 DNA: TGCGCCAGCAGCCAAGAAGGCGGGAACCCCTACGAGCAGTACTTC. V is TRBV4-1 and J is TRBJ2-7, with D possibly being TRBD2 (6 bases). The CDR3 sequence is 15 residues long. V was pared by 0 bases and J by 2 bases, with 11 bases between. Germline V gene sequence: CDR1 MGHRA, CDR2 YSYEKL.

This sequence joins TRBV6-6 and TRBJ2-1; possibly TRBD2 for D (6 bases). V lost 7 bases to trimming and J lost 9 bases, with 19 bases between them. The CDR3 is 14 amino acids. Germline assignment: CDR1 MNHNY and CDR2 SVGAGI (reference sequence). CDR3 bases: TGTGCCAGCAAAGAGGCGCAGGGAGGTATTGAGCAGTTCTTC. Protein product: CASKEAQGGIEQFF.

J is TRBJ1-2 and V is TRBV5-1, with D perhaps matching TRBD1 (6 bases). Trimming took off 4 bases at V and 4 bases at J, with 14 bases between the two ends. The CDR3 covers 14 residues. The germline V gene has CDR1 SGHRS and CDR2 YFSETQ. In DNA, the CDR3 is TGCGCCAGCAGCGCTGGAACAGGGCCCTATGGCTACACCTTC. It codes for CASSAGTGPYGYTF.

V and J are TRBV4-2 and TRBJ2-3; 11 bases are shared with TRBD2. J gave up 2 bases and V 1 base, and 5 bases lay outside the gene matches. CDR3 length equals 17 residues. The germline CDR1 and CDR2 sequences are LGHNA and YNFKEQ. DNA of the CDR3: TGTGCCAGCAGCCAAGGACTAGCGGGGTTGTTCACAGATACGCAGTATTTT. Amino acids: CASSQGLAGLFTDTQYF.

The J gene is TRBJ2-3, the V gene TRBV14; weak D call: TRBD1 (6 bases). CDR3 size: 16 residues. The germline V gene encodes CDR1 SGHDN and CDR2 FVKESK. Deletions cut 4 bases from V and 2 bases from J, with 16 bases between. The CDR3 is CASSPYREALTDTQYF. The CDR3 region has the DNA TGTGCCAGCAGCCCCTACAGGGAAGCGCTCACAGATACGCAGTATTTT. The variable domain in full, with the rest retrieved from reference TRBV14 and TRBJ2-3, is EAGVTQFPSHSVIEKGQTVTLRCDPISGHDNLYWYRRVMGKEIKFLLHFVKESKQDESGMPNNRFLAERTGGTYSTLKVQPAELEDSGVYFCASSPYREALTDTQYFGPGTRLTVL.

As DNA, the CDR3 is TGTGCCAGCTCATCCGGGACAGGGAGTCGAGAGACCCAGTACTTC. Translating it yields CASSSGTGSRETQYF. The gene calls are TRBV18 and TRBJ2-5; 9 nucleotides match TRBD1. The V gene end was trimmed by 5 bases and the J gene end by 4 bases; junction bases not matched to a gene: 8. Germline CDR1 reads KGHSH; CDR2 reads LQKENI. This CDR3 has 15 residues.

J is TRBJ2-4 and V is TRBV4-1, with 8 positions matching TRBD2. The CDR3 has 15 residues. Unmatched junction bases numbered 8, after V lost 5 bases and J lost 5 bases. Germline-derived CDR1 and CDR2 are MGHRA and YSYEKL. In DNA form, the CDR3 reads TGCGCCAGCAGCACCCGGGAGGGGAGTGAAAACATTCAGTACTTC. The encoded protein is CASSTREGSENIQYF.

This rearrangement joins TRBV19 to TRBJ1-5, with TRBD1 as a possible D gene (6 bases). V dropped 3 bases and J dropped 4 bases, with 19 bases sitting between them. Germline V lookup: CDR1 LNHDA, CDR2 SQIVND (reference sequence). The CDR3 runs to 17 residues. DNA of the CDR3: TGTGCCAGTAGTATTAGCATGACAGGAAGTGGGAATCAGCCCCAGCATTTT. Translated: CASSISMTGSGNQPQHF.

The chain uses TRBV9 and TRBJ2-2, with TRBD2 matching over 12 bases. The CDR3 is 17 residues long. V lost 5 bases and J lost 7; bases outside the gene matches: 12. Looked up from germline, CDR1 is SGDLS and CDR2 is YYNGEE. CDR3 sequence reads: CASSPQRLAGVGGELFF. DNA for the CDR3: TGTGCCAGCAGTCCCCAAAGACTAGCGGGGGTTGGCGGGGAGCTGTTTTTT.

Comment on this clone: Different DNA sequences within this sample yield the same CDR3. V is TRBV5-1 and J is TRBJ1-5; D gene uncertain. This CDR3 region has 14 residues. Trimming took 0 bases from V and 0 from J, leaving 4 bases between them. Germline loops: CDR1 SGHRS, CDR2 YFSETQ. The CDR3 DNA is TGCGCCAGCAGCTTGGACAGTAGCAATCAGCCCCAGCATTTT. Translation: CASSLDSSNQPQHF.

The rearrangement uses TRBV7-9 and TRBJ1-1; 8 positions match TRBD1. The CDR3 consists of 15 residues. Germline lookup yields CDR1 SEHNR and CDR2 FQNEAQ (reference sequence). The V segment lost 2 bases and the J segment 2 bases; nucleotides outside the gene matches: 4. CDR3 nucleotides: TGTGCCAGCAGCTTACGGACAGGGAGAAACACTGAAGCTTTCTTT. As protein: CASSLRTGRNTEAFF.

Here the CDR3 DNA reads TGTGCCTGGAGAGACTCAGGGTCTGAGCAGTTCTTC. Its protein product is CAWRDSGSEQFF. This chain links TRBV30 with TRBJ2-1; D is perhaps TRBD1 (5 bases). Germline V gene lookup returns CDR1 GTSNPN and CDR2 SVGIG (reference sequence). The ends were cut back, 3 bases at V and 9 bases at J, with 12 bases in the middle. The CDR3 sequence is 12 residues long.

The chain uses TRBV2 and TRBJ1-2; possible D gene TRBD1, 5 bases. V lost 7 bases to trimming and J lost 5 bases, with 11 bases between them. Germline V CDR1 and CDR2: SNHLY, FYNNEI. The CDR3 has 12 amino acids. The CDR3 nucleotides are TGTGCCAGCACTGGCAGGGAATATGGCTACACCTTC. Encoded protein: CASTGREYGYTF.